Below are 20 T cell receptor beta chains sequenced from a single sample in a study of CD8+ T cells in alopecia areata. Treatment here: oral pan-JAK inhibitor, 5-10 mg twice daily. After isolation, RNA underwent reverse transcription to generate cDNA as the sequencing template. The protocol was immunoSEQ multiplex PCR, while the TCRdb copy is restricted to in-frame clones and leaves out a portion. This sample has about 190,000 clones, with over 60% found just once. The sample was CD4+ T cells sorted from blood, taken at week 4, from a patient treated with tofacitinib. The receptors here all came from a human donor with alopecia areata.

This clone was detected a few times. The CDR3 DNA is TGTGCCTGGAACCGACCCTCGGGCGAGCAGTACTTC. Residues: CAWNRPSGEQYF. V usage is TRBV30 and J usage is TRBJ2-7; D call uncertain. This CDR3 has 12 residues. The germline V and J ends were trimmed by 4 bases and 6 bases, with 13 bases remaining between them. Looked up from germline, CDR1 is GTSNPN and CDR2 is SVGIG (reference sequence). Supplemented by reference TRBV30 and TRBJ2-7, the full variable domain reads SQTIHQWPATLVQPVGSPLSLECTVEGTSNPNLYWYRQAAGRGLQLLFYSVGIGQISSEVPQNLSASRPQDRQFILSSKKLLLSDSGFYLCAWNRPSGEQYFGPGTRLTVT.

Details on this clone: Within the sample, other DNA sequences also encode this same CDR3. The gene calls are TRBV30 and TRBJ1-5, with D possibly matching TRBD1 (6 bases). The CDR3 consists of 14 residues. V dropped 3 bases and J dropped 3 bases, with 12 bases sitting between them. The V gene's germline CDR1 is GTSNPN and CDR2 SVGIG (reference sequence). The CDR3 sequence: CAWSLGGSNQPQHF. The CDR3 DNA reads as TGTGCCTGGAGCCTGGGGGGCTCCAATCAGCCCCAGCATTTT.

This chain links TRBV11-2 with TRBJ2-1, with TRBD2 matching 7 bases. CDR1 is SGHAT, CDR2 FQNNGV, per germline. Germline trimming cut 4 bases from V and 5 bases from J; bases unmatched to any gene: 11. This CDR3 spans 16 amino acids. CDR3 residues: CASSSFLVGGNNEQFF. Here the CDR3 DNA reads TGTGCCAGCAGCTCCTTTTTAGTCGGGGGGAACAATGAGCAGTTCTTC.

V and J are TRBV9 and TRBJ2-1; 9 nucleotides agree with TRBD2. Germline CDR1 SGDLS, CDR2 YYNGEE. V lost 2 bases to trimming and J lost 0 bases; unmatched junction nucleotides: 3. This CDR3 has 16 residues. The CDR3, as DNA: TGTGCCAGCAGCGTTGGTAGCGGGGGCTCCTACAATGAGCAGTTCTTC. Protein sequence: CASSVGSGGSYNEQFF.

V is TRBV7-2 and J is TRBJ2-6; 12 nucleotides agree with TRBD1. The CDR3 is 17 residues long. With V trimmed by 8 bases and J by 2 bases, 7 bases remained unmatched. CDR1 is SGHTA and CDR2 is FQGNSA in the germline V gene. CDR3 sequence: CASLPGQGAAGANVLTF. In nucleotides, the CDR3 is TGTGCCAGCCTACCGGGACAGGGGGCGGCTGGGGCCAACGTCCTGACTTTC.

CDR3 DNA: TGCAGCGTTGAAAAAAGACTGTTCACAGATACGCAGTATTTT. This encodes CSVEKRLFTDTQYF. This rearrangement joins TRBV29-1 to TRBJ2-3; D is unclear. Between the trimmed V and J ends, which lost 2 bases and 2 bases, there was a span of 11 bases. The CDR3 extends over 14 amino acids. Germline V gene lookup returns CDR1 SQVTM and CDR2 ANQGSEA.

The genes are TRBV6-1 and TRBJ2-3; D remains unclear. V shed 5 bases and J shed 7 bases, with 19 bases lying between them. The CDR3 totals 15 residues. The germline V gene encodes CDR1 MNHNS and CDR2 SASEGT. CDR3 nucleotide sequence: TGTGCCAGCAGTCAAGACACTCGAATGGGTTATACGCAGTATTTT. It is translated as CASSQDTRMGYTQYF.

V usage is TRBV29-1 and J usage is TRBJ2-4; 7 bases agree with TRBD2. CDR1 is SQVTM and CDR2 is ANQGSEA in the germline V gene. Trimming removed 4 bases from V and 7 bases from J; junction bases left unmatched: 4. The CDR3 has 12 amino acids. For the CDR3, the DNA is TGCAGCGTTGCACTAGCGACGAACATTCAGTACTTC. Its translation: CSVALATNIQYF.

This clone was seen more than once but under ten times. An end of the junction does not agree with germline; a read error may underlie this. CDR3 loop: CASSQDRTGGGEGYTF. The CDR3 DNA reads as TGCGCCAGCAGCCAAGATAGGACAGGGGGCGGTGAAGGCTACACCTTC. The V call is TRBV7-2, the J call TRBJ1-2; 11 nucleotides align to TRBD1. The length of the CDR3 is 16 residues. CDR1 is SGHTA, CDR2 FQGNSA, per germline.

This clone was found a few times. V usage is TRBV4-3 and J usage is TRBJ2-3; perhaps TRBD2 as D (5 bases). With 1 base removed from V and 2 bases from J, the gap between germline ends came to 13 bases. The germline gives CDR1 LGHNA, CDR2 YSLEER. The CDR3 extends over 16 amino acids. The CDR3, as DNA: TGCGCCAGCAGCCAAGCCCCGGGGATAAACACAGATACGCAGTATTTT. This encodes CASSQAPGINTDTQYF.

The gene calls are TRBV5-6 and TRBJ2-7; D may match TRBD1 or TRBD2 (5 bases each). V was cut by 4 bases and J by 3 bases, with 17 bases left in between. Germline V gene lookup returns CDR1 SGHDT and CDR2 YYEEEE. The CDR3 contains 15 residues. The CDR3 here is CASSPGPGRSYEQYF. The CDR3 coding sequence is TGTGCCAGCAGCCCTGGGCCGGGGCGAAGCTACGAGCAGTACTTC.

The count of this clone is one. The chain uses TRBV25-1 and TRBJ2-5; no clear D gene. CDR3 size: 13 residues. The germline V gene has CDR1 MGHDK and CDR2 SYGVNS. V was pared by 4 bases and J by 5 bases, with 11 bases between. DNA for the CDR3: TGTGCCAGCAGTGGTCGGGTAGGGGAGACCCAGTACTTC. Protein: CASSGRVGETQYF.

The rearrangement links TRBV29-1 to TRBJ2-5; tentatively, D is TRBD1 or TRBD2 (5 bases each). Trimming took 7 bases from V and 5 from J, leaving 20 bases between them. The CDR3 is 14 amino acids. The V gene's germline CDR1 is SQVTM and CDR2 ANQGSEA. CDR3 coding DNA: TGCAGCGCGGGGCTCCTAGGGAAAGGGGAGACCCAGTACTTC. Translating it yields CSAGLLGKGETQYF. The entire variable domain, with the rest obtained from reference TRBV29-1 and TRBJ2-5, is as follows: SAVISQKPSRDICQRGTSLTIQCQVDSQVTMMFWYRQQPGQSLTLIATANQGSEATYESGFVIDKFPISRPNLTFSTLTVSNMSPEDSSIYLCSAGLLGKGETQYFGPGTRLLVL.

This clone was picked up a small number of times. This chain links TRBV2 with TRBJ2-3, with D possibly matching TRBD2 (6 bases). Trimming stripped 6 bases from V and 2 bases from J, with 9 bases between. This CDR3 is 13 amino acids long. Germline V gene lookup returns CDR1 SNHLY and CDR2 FYNNEI. The CDR3 loop is CASSSGLTDTQYF. CDR3 in DNA: TGTGCCAGCAGCAGCGGGCTCACAGATACGCAGTATTTT.

As concerns this clone: At one end, the junction sequence differs from germline, possibly due to a read error. The V gene is TRBV4-1, the J gene TRBJ1-1; weak D call: TRBD1 (6 bases). This CDR3 spans 13 amino acids. CDR1 and CDR2 (germline): MGHRA, YSYEKL. The CDR3 DNA is TGTGCCAGCAGCCAAGATGCGTCAGGGGCCGCTTTCTTT. It codes for CASSQDASGAAFF.

Remarks on this clone: The junction departs from the called germline gene at one end, perhaps through a read error. The V and J genes are TRBV4-2 and TRBJ1-2; D is ambiguous. Germline V gene lookup returns CDR1 LGHNA and CDR2 YNFKEQ. CDR3 length equals 16 residues. The CDR3 region is CASSQGLHEIPRGYTF. DNA for the CDR3: TGTGCCAGCAGCCAAGGATTGCACGAGATCCCTCGTGGCTACACTTTC.

The V gene is TRBV5-6, the J gene TRBJ2-1, with D unclear. The CDR3 contains 13 residues. V dropped 3 bases and J dropped 5 bases, with 9 bases sitting between them. The germline V gene has CDR1 SGHDT and CDR2 YYEEEE. CDR3 loop: CASSSLRDNEQFF. As DNA, the CDR3 is TGTGCCAGCAGCTCACTCCGGGACAATGAGCAGTTCTTC. The full variable domain, completed using reference TRBV5-6 and TRBJ2-1, is DAGVTQSPTHLIKTRGQQVTLRCSPKSGHDTVSWYQQALGQGPQFIFQYYEEEERQRGNFPDRFSGHQFPNYSSELNVNALLLGDSALYLCASSSLRDNEQFFGPGTRLTVL.

This clone was found a few times. This chain links TRBV28 with TRBJ1-3, with D perhaps TRBD1 (5 bases). The CDR3 is 15 residues long. Germline assignment: CDR1 MDHEN and CDR2 SYDVKM. V was clipped by 9 bases and J by 2 bases, with 17 bases between them. The CDR3 loop reads CASVTGTAAGNTIYF. In DNA form, the CDR3 reads TGTGCCAGTGTAACAGGTACTGCGGCTGGAAACACCATATATTTT.

This clone turned up a few times. The chain carries TRBV9 and TRBJ1-2; 8 bases match TRBD1. The CDR3 runs 14 residues. J gave up 4 bases and V 2 bases, and 4 bases lay outside the gene matches. Germline CDR1 and CDR2: SGDLS and YYNGEE. In DNA, the CDR3 is TGTGCCAGCAGCGTGTGGACAGGGCCCTATGGCTACACCTTC. Translated: CASSVWTGPYGYTF.

This clone has just a few counts. The chain carries TRBV4-1 and TRBJ1-2; D unresolved. The CDR3 runs to 17 residues. In germline, CDR1 is MGHRA, CDR2 YSYEKL. Trimming removed 2 bases at V and 5 bases at J, with 21 bases between. CDR3 DNA sequence: TGCGCCAGCAGCCAACATAACGGCAAGTCCCCTGATTATGGCTACACCTTC. This encodes CASSQHNGKSPDYGYTF.